The 14 T cell receptor beta chains below come from one sample, sequenced in a study of shared clonotypes between healthy human individuals. Generated by immunoSEQ multiplex PCR, the TCRdb table keeps only in-frame clones and is missing some. Of roughly 2.5 million clones listed, approximately 90% are singletons. Sequencing used naive CD4+ T cells sorted from blood. As to subset: CD45RA+ positively selected. The origin of the receptors is a man aged 18 to 30 in good health.

To note about this clone: Other nucleotide sequences from this sample produce the same CDR3. The V and J genes are TRBV6-5 and TRBJ2-1; no firm D call. The V end was cut by 6 bases, the J end by 3 bases, with 6 bases between. The germline V gene encodes CDR1 MNHEY and CDR2 SVGAGI. CDR3 size: 12 residues. The CDR3 DNA follows: TGTGCCAGCAGCAGCCACTACAATGAGCAGTTCTTC. Its protein is CASSSHYNEQFF.

V usage is TRBV30 and J usage is TRBJ1-1; D ambiguous. CDR3 length: 14 residues. The V gene lost 2 bases and the J gene lost 4 bases, with 14 bases spanning the gap. The V gene's germline CDR1 is GTSNPN and CDR2 SVGIG (reference sequence). The CDR3 protein is CAWSYFAASTEAFF. The CDR3 DNA reads TGTGCCTGGAGTTACTTCGCGGCTTCCACTGAAGCTTTCTTT.

The J gene is TRBJ1-5, the V gene TRBV19; maybe TRBD1 (5 bases). Germline CDR1 is LNHDA and CDR2 is SQIVND (reference sequence). V lost 1 base and J 3 bases, leaving 13 bases between the germline ends. This CDR3 has 16 amino acids. CDR3: CASSIASRQFNQPQHF. The CDR3 DNA reads TGTGCCAGTAGTATAGCCTCGCGACAGTTCAATCAGCCCCAGCATTTT. The full variable domain, completed using reference TRBV19 and TRBJ1-5, is DGGITQSPKYLFRKEGQNVTLSCEQNLNHDAMYWYRQDPGQGLRLIYYSQIVNDFQKGDIAEGYSVSREKKESFPLTVTSAQKNPTAFYLCASSIASRQFNQPQHFGDGTRLSIL.

The chain employs TRBV25-1 and TRBJ2-7, with 7 bases fitting TRBD1. Germline CDR1 and CDR2: MGHDK and SYGVNS. Trimming took 7 bases from V and 0 from J; bases not matched to a gene: 9. CDR3 length: 15 residues. Here the CDR3 DNA reads TGTGCCAGCAAATCCCCGACAGGGCCCTCCTACGAGCAGTACTTC. Translation: CASKSPTGPSYEQYF.

V and J are TRBV5-1 and TRBJ1-2; 7 bases map to TRBD1. Germline loops: CDR1 SGHRS, CDR2 YFSETQ. The ends lost 0 bases at V and 4 bases at J; junction bases unmatched: 6. The CDR3 has 15 amino acids. The CDR3, as DNA: TGCGCCAGCAGCTTGGCCGCGGGGGACAGCTATGGCTACACCTTC. Protein: CASSLAAGDSYGYTF.

V and J are TRBV9 and TRBJ1-5, with TRBD1 as a possible D gene (6 bases). This CDR3 has 13 amino acids. Trimming shortened V by 5 bases and J by 9 bases, and 15 bases separated the two germline ends. Germline V gene sequence: CDR1 SGDLS, CDR2 YYNGEE. CDR3 loop: CASSGDIGGPQHF. CDR3 sequence (DNA): TGTGCCAGCAGTGGAGACATAGGGGGGCCCCAGCATTTT.

The J gene is TRBJ2-3, the V gene TRBV6-4, with TRBD1 matching 8 bases. The V gene end was trimmed by 6 bases and the J gene end by 1 base; junction bases not matched to a gene: 9. CDR3 size: 16 residues. CDR1 and CDR2 from the germline V gene are MRHNA and SNTAGT. The CDR3 coding sequence is TGTGCCAGCAGAGGGGATCGGACAGGGCGCACAGATACGCAGTATTTT. Amino acids: CASRGDRTGRTDTQYF.

V usage is TRBV28 and J usage is TRBJ1-2; no clear D. Germline CDR1 reads MDHEN; CDR2 reads SYDVKM. There are 13 residues in the CDR3. V lost 2 bases to trimming and J lost 2 bases, with 6 bases between them. The DNA of the CDR3 is TGTGCCAGCAGTTTAGATATGAACTATGGCTACACCTTC. It encodes CASSLDMNYGYTF.

This clone was detected once. The gene calls are TRBV19 and TRBJ1-1, with D possibly matching TRBD1 (5 bases). This CDR3 has 13 residues. From germline, CDR1 is LNHDA and CDR2 SQIVND (reference sequence). V was pared by 7 bases and J by 4 bases, with 13 bases between. CDR3: CASIQRTPTEAFF. The CDR3 DNA reads as TGTGCCAGTATTCAGAGGACACCCACTGAAGCTTTCTTT. Full variable domain (remainder filled in from reference TRBV19 and TRBJ1-1): DGGITQSPKYLFRKEGQNVTLSCEQNLNHDAMYWYRQDPGQGLRLIYYSQIVNDFQKGDIAEGYSVSREKKESFPLTVTSAQKNPTAFYLCASIQRTPTEAFFGQGTRLTVV.

This chain connects TRBV18 to TRBJ2-5, with D unclear. V shed 0 bases and J shed 6 bases, with 5 bases lying between them. The CDR3 totals 12 residues. In germline, CDR1 is KGHSH, CDR2 LQKENI. CDR3: CASSPPGKTQYF. In nucleotides, the CDR3 is TGTGCCAGCTCACCACCGGGAAAGACCCAGTACTTC. The complete variable domain, with remaining parts taken from reference TRBV18 and TRBJ2-5, reads NAGVMQNPRHLVRRRGQEARLRCSPMKGHSHVYWYRQLPEEGLKFMVYLQKENIIDESGMPKERFSAEFPKEGPSILRIQQVVRGDSAAYFCASSPPGKTQYFGPGTRLLVL.

In this sample, this clone turned up a few times. This sample also contains other DNA sequences that code for the same CDR3. The chain couples TRBV30 to TRBJ1-5; the D gene is possibly TRBD1 (6 bases). V gave up 1 base and J gave up 7 bases, with 11 bases separating them. Germline V gene lookup returns CDR1 GTSNPN and CDR2 SVGIG (reference sequence). CDR3 size: 13 residues. CDR3 region: CAWSAQGNQPQHF. Written as DNA, the CDR3 is TGTGCCTGGAGTGCCCAGGGGAACCAGCCCCAGCATTTT.

This rearrangement joins TRBV10-1 to TRBJ2-2, with D possibly matching TRBD2 (5 bases). Trimming took 5 bases from V and 3 from J, leaving 16 bases between them. The CDR3 has 16 amino acids. The germline V gene has CDR1 WNHNN and CDR2 SYGVQD (reference sequence). The CDR3 DNA sequence: TGCGCCAGCAGTAATGCGAGAAGCGGTGACACCGGGGAGCTGTTTTTT. Translating it yields CASSNARSGDTGELFF.

V and J are TRBV2 and TRBJ1-5; 7 nucleotides match TRBD1. CDR3 size: 17 residues. Germline V gene data show CDR1 as SNHLY and CDR2 as FYNNEI. V lost 6 bases and J lost 5; bases outside the gene matches: 16. The CDR3 coding sequence is TGTGCCAGCAGCCCCCCCCTCCCGCTACAGGGGCATCAGCCCCAGCATTTT. It specifies CASSPPLPLQGHQPQHF.

The CDR3 DNA reads as TGTGCCAGCTCACCACAGGGGGTTAGCTATGGCTACACCTTC. Its protein product is CASSPQGVSYGYTF. V and J are TRBV18 and TRBJ1-2; D is possibly TRBD1 (6 bases). The CDR3 is 14 residues long. Trimming pared 1 base from V and 4 bases from J, leaving 10 bases between. CDR1 is KGHSH, CDR2 LQKENI, per germline.